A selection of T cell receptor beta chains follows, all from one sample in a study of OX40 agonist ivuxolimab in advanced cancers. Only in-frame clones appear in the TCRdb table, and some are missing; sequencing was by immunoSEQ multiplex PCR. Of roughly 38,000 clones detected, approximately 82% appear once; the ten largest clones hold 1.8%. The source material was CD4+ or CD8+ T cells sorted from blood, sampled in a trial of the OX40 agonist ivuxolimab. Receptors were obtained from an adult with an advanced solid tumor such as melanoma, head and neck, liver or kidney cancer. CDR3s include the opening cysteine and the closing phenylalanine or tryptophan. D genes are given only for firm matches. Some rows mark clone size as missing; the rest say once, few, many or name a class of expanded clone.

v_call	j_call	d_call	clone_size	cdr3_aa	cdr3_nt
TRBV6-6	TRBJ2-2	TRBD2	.	CASRGLAANTGELFF	TGTGCCAGCAGGGGACTAGCGGCGAACACCGGGGAGCTGTTTTTT
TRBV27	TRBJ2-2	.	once	CASGGGRITGELFF	TGTGCCAGCGGGGGTGGGCGGATCACCGGGGAGCTGTTTTTT
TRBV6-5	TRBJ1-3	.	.	CASRALDSGNTIYF	TGTGCCAGCAGGGCGCTTGACTCTGGAAACACCATATATTTT
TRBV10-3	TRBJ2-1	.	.	CAIRPDIWGAGNEQFF	TGTGCCATCCGCCCCGATATCTGGGGGGCCGGGAATGAGCAGTTCTTC
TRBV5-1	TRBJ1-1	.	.	CASSFTGLATEAFF	TGCGCCAGCAGCTTTACGGGACTGGCGACTGAAGCTTTCTTT
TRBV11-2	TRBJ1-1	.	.	CASSFKWGEAFF	TGTGCCAGCAGCTTTAAGTGGGGGGAAGCTTTCTTT
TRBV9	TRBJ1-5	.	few	CASSVAGDGQPQHF	TGTGCCAGCAGCGTAGCAGGGGACGGTCAGCCCCAGCATTTT
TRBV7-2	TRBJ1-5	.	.	CASSLEPNQPQHF	TGTGCCAGCAGCTTAGAGCCTAATCAGCCCCAGCATTTT
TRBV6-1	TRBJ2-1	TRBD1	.	CASIVQGAGDNEQFF	TGTGCCAGCATTGTACAGGGGGCCGGGGACAATGAGCAGTTCTTC
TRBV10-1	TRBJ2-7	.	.	CASSELGTYEQYF	TGCGCCAGCAGTGAGTTAGGGACCTACGAGCAGTACTTC
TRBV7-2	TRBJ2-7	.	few	CASSLTYEQYF	TGTGCCAGCAGCTTAACCTACGAGCAGTACTTC
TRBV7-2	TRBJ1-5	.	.	CASRVGNQPQHF	TGTGCCAGCAGGGTTGGAAATCAGCCCCAGCATTTT
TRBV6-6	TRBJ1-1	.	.	CASSYQGRANTEAFF	TGTGCCAGCAGTTACCAGGGACGGGCGAACACTGAAGCTTTCTTT
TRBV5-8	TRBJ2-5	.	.	CASSFPRQETQYF	TGTGCCAGCAGCTTTCCCCGGCAAGAGACCCAGTACTTC
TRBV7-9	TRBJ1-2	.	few	CASDGWRDYGYTF	TGTGCCAGTGACGGTTGGAGAGACTATGGCTACACCTTC
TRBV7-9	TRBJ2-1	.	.	CASSLAVGYNEQFF	TGTGCCAGCAGCTTAGCGGTGGGCTACAATGAGCAGTTCTTC
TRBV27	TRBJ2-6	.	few	CASSPQGSGANVLTF	TGTGCCAGCAGCCCACAGGGCTCTGGGGCCAACGTCCTGACTTTC
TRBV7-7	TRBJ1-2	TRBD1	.	CASSLVMPGTENTF	TGTGCTAGCAGCTTAGTTATGCCCGGGACAGAAAACACCTTC
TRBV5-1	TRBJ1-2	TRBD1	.	CASSFDRVASGYTF	TGCGCCAGCAGCTTCGACAGGGTGGCGAGCGGCTACACCTTC
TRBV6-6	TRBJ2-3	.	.	CATRDGGPDTQYF	TGTGCCACACGGGACGGGGGGCCTGATACGCAGTATTTT
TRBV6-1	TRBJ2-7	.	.	CASEGASYEQYF	TGTGCCTCCGAGGGCGCTTCCTACGAGCAGTACTTC
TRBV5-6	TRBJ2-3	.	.	CASSIGSRGRIVVAQYF	TGTGCCAGCAGCATCGGGTCCCGGGGTCGTATTGTGGTCGCGCAGTATTTT
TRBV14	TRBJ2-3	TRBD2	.	CASSQVSPSGGADTQYF	TGTGCCAGCAGCCAAGTTTCCCCTAGCGGGGGGGCAGATACGCAGTATTTT
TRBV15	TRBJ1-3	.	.	CATSGSGALGNTIYF	TGTGCCACCAGCGGTTCAGGGGCGCTCGGAAACACCATATATTTT
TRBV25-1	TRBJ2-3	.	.	CASSESYTDTQYF	TGTGCCAGCAGTGAATCTTACACAGATACGCAGTATTTT
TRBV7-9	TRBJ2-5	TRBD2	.	CASTIAGASETQYF	TGTGCCAGCACCATAGCGGGGGCCTCAGAGACCCAGTACTTC
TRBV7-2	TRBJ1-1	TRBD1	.	CASSSTRQGKAFF	TGTGCCAGCAGCTCAACCCGACAGGGGAAAGCTTTCTTT
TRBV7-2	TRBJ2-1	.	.	CASSLAAFSYNEQFF	TGTGCCAGCAGCTTAGCAGCTTTCTCCTACAATGAGCAGTTCTTC
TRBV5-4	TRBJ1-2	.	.	CASSLSKGNPYGYTF	TGTGCCAGCAGCTTGTCAAAGGGGAATCCCTATGGCTACACCTTC
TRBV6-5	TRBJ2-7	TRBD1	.	CASSRTGVSYEQYF	TGTGCCAGCAGTCGGACAGGGGTCTCCTACGAGCAGTACTTC
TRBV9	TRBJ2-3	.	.	CASSVTGRDTQYF	TGTGCCAGCAGCGTAACTGGGAGAGATACGCAGTATTTT
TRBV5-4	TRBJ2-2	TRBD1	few	CASNPGTGYTGELFF	TGTGCCAGCAACCCCGGGACAGGGTACACCGGGGAGCTGTTTTTT
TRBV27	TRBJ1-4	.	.	CASRPGPGREKLFF	TGTGCCAGCAGACCGGGACCCGGGAGGGAAAAACTGTTTTTT
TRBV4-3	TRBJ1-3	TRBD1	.	CASSQDDPRGRLNGNTIYF	TGCGCCAGCAGCCAAGATGACCCTAGGGGGCGTCTTAATGGAAACACCATATATTTT
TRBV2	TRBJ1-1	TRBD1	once	CASLTGGTANTEAFF	TGTGCCAGCCTCACAGGGGGCACAGCGAACACTGAAGCTTTCTTT
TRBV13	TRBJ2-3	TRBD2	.	CASSLALAGAGDTQYF	TGTGCCAGCAGCTTAGCCCTAGCGGGGGCTGGAGATACGCAGTATTTT
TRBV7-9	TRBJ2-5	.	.	CASSLRTAQETQYF	TGTGCCAGCAGCTTAAGGACAGCGCAAGAGACCCAGTACTTC
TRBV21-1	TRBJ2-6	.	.	CASSKRGKNRRDSGANVLTF	TGTGCCAGCAGCAAAAGAGGGAAAAACAGGAGGGACTCTGGGGCCAACGTCCTGACTTTC
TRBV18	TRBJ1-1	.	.	CASSPSTVYTEAFF	TGTGCCAGCTCACCGTCAACAGTCTACACTGAAGCTTTCTTT
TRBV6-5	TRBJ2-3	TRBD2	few	CASSSAGVSSTDTQYF	TGTGCCAGCAGTTCAGCGGGGGTTTCTAGCACAGATACGCAGTATTTT
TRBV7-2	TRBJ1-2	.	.	CASSLDSGLAGAKGYTF	TGTGCCAGCAGCTTAGATAGCGGATTGGCAGGGGCAAAGGGCTACACCTTC
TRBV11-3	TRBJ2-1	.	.	CASSLDAAYSYNEQFF	TGTGCCAGCAGCTTAGATGCCGCTTACTCCTACAATGAGCAGTTCTTC
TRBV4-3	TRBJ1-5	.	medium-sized	CASSQDLGAFHQPQHF	TGCGCCAGCAGCCAAGATCTGGGGGCCTTCCATCAGCCCCAGCATTTT
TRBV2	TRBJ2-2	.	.	CASLWSPNTGELFF	TGTGCCAGCCTCTGGTCCCCAAACACCGGGGAGCTGTTTTTT
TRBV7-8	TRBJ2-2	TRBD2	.	CASSPGTSGGTGELFF	TGTGCCAGCAGCCCCGGGACTAGCGGGGGGACCGGGGAGCTGTTTTTT
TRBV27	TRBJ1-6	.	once	CASSSTLLPSGDSPLHF	TGTGCCAGCAGTTCTACCTTATTACCGAGTGGGGATTCACCCCTCCACTTT
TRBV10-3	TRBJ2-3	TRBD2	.	CAIGRDGEDTQYF	TGTGCCATCGGGAGGGACGGGGAAGATACGCAGTATTTT
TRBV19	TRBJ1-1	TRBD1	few	CASSRGQLNTEAFF	TGTGCCAGTAGTAGGGGACAGCTGAACACTGAAGCTTTCTTT
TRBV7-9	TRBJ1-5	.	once	CASSLGWLGGNQPQHF	TGTGCCAGCAGCTTAGGCTGGCTGGGTGGCAATCAGCCCCAGCATTTT
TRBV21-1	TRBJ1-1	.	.	CASSRQGYDDFF	TGTGCCAGCAGCAGGCAGGGTTATGACGATTTCTTT
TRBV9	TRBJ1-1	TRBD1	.	CASRPGQGGGSLRGATEAFF	TGTGCCAGCAGGCCAGGACAGGGTGGCGGCTCGCTTCGAGGAGCGACTGAAGCTTTCTTT
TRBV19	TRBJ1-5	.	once	CASSEAVGGPQHF	TGTGCCAGTAGTGAGGCAGTGGGAGGGCCCCAGCATTTT
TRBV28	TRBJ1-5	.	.	CASSLLGGSSNQPQHF	TGTGCCAGCAGTTTATTGGGGGGGAGTAGCAATCAGCCCCAGCATTTT
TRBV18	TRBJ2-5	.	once	CASSPEETQYF	TGTGCCAGCTCACCCGAAGAGACCCAGTACTTC
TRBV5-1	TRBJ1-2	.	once	CASSLEGNYGYTF	TGCGCCAGCAGCTTAGAGGGCAACTATGGCTACACCTTC
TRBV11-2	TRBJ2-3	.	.	CASSLDFRGALDTQYF	TGTGCCAGCAGCTTAGACTTCCGGGGGGCATTAGATACGCAGTATTTT
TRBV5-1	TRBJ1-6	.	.	CASSRWGGGNSPLHF	TGCGCCAGCAGCCGGTGGGGGGGTGGTAATTCACCCCTCCACTTT